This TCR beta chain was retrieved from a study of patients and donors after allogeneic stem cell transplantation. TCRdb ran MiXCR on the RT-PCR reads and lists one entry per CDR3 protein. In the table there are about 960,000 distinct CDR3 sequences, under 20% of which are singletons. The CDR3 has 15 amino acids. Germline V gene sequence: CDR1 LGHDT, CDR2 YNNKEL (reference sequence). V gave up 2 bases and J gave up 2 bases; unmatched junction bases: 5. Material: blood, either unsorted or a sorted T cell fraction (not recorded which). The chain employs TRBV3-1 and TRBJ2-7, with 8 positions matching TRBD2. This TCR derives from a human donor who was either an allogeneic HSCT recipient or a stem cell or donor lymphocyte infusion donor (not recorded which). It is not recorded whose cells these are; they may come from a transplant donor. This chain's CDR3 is CASSQLGTRPYEQYF. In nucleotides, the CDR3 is TGTGCCAGCAGCCAACTCGGGACTAGACCCTACGAGCAGTACTTC.